This note documents a single T cell receptor (beta chain) sequence. Treatment denoted: preoperative locoregional IRX-2 cytokine immunotherapy. Preoperative locoregional IRX-2 cytokine immunotherapy was tested in the phase Ib source study. Trimming took 3 bases from V and 0 from J; bases not matched to a gene: 4. The CDR3 length is 16 residues. Germline-derived CDR1 and CDR2 are SGHRS and YFSETQ. This specimen comes from a study of preoperative IRX-2 immunotherapy in early breast cancer. Method: immunoSEQ multiplex PCR; TCRdb's copy keeps in-frame clones and lacks some. The table has thousands of clones, 75% to 85% seen once.

The specimen was tumor tissue, collected after IRX-2 immunotherapy. This sequence originates from a human donor with breast cancer. This chain joins TRBV5-1 and TRBJ2-4; 9 bases match TRBD1. CDR3 protein: CASSSGDRVAKNIQYF. The CDR3 DNA reads TGCGCCAGCAGCTCGGGGGACAGGGTAGCCAAAAACATTCAGTACTTC.